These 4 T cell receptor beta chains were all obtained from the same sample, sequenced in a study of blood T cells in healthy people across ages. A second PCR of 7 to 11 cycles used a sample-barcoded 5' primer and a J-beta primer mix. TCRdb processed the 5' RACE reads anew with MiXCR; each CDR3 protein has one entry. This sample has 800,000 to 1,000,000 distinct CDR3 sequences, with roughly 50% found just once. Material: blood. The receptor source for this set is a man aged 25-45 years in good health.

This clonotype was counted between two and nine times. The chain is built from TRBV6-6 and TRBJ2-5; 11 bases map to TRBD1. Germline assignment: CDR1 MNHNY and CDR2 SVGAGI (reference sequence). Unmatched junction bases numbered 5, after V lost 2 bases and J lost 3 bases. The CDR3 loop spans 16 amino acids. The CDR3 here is CASSYLGTGGKETQYF. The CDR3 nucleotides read TGTGCCAGCAGTTACCTGGGGACAGGGGGGAAAGAGACCCAGTACTTC.

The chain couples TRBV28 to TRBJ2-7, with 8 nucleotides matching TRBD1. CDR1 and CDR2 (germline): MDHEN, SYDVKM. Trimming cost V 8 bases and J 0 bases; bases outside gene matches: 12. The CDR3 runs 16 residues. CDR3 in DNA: TGTGCCAGCCGAACATACAGGGGGTCCCTCTCCTACGAGCAGTACTTC. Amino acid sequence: CASRTYRGSLSYEQYF.

The CDR3 DNA follows: TGCAGTGCCTGGGGACTAAGTGCCTACAATGAGCAGTTCTTC. Encoded protein: CSAWGLSAYNEQFF. The V call is TRBV20-1, the J call TRBJ2-1; 7 positions agree with TRBD2. The CDR3 spans 14 residues. Germline CDR1 and CDR2: DFQATT and SNEGSKA (reference sequence). V trimming: 6 bases; J trimming: 2 bases; junction bases outside the gene matches: 7.

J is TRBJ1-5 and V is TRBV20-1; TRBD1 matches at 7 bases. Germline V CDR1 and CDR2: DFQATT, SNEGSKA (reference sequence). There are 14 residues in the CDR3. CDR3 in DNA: TGCAGCGCTGCTCTGGGGCAGGGGGGTCAGCCCCAGCATTTT. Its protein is CSAALGQGGQPQHF.